The clone carrying this TCR beta chain was seen ten or more times. Its antigen is undetermined. The data were taken from a study of identical twins. Study-level results: In zero-insertion analyses, partial confounding could arise from invariant MAIT and iNKT cells. Where out-of-frame alpha sequences were twin-shared, they showed excess low generation probability.

TCRdb passed the 5' RACE reads through MiXCR, listing each CDR3 protein once. Here the sample spans a few hundred thousand distinct CDR3 sequences, around 20% being singletons. The CDR3 runs to 13 residues. V was trimmed by 5 bases and J by 7 bases, leaving 15 bases between them. Germline V gene lookup returns CDR1 SQVTM and CDR2 ANQGSEA. The chain carries TRBV29-1 and TRBJ2-1; possible D gene TRBD2, 6 bases. The specimen was naive T cells sorted from blood. The source of this sequence is a man aged 45-60 years in good health. The DNA of the CDR3 is TGCAGCGTTCTTGGAGGGGTCAAGAATGAGCAGTTCTTC. It encodes CSVLGGVKNEQFF.